This TCR beta chain emerged from a study of cytomegalovirus exposure and HLA in healthy donors. The PCR was carried out with 60 Vbeta primers and 13 Jbeta primers. The protocol was immunoSEQ multiplex PCR, while the TCRdb copy is restricted to in-frame clones and leaves out a portion. The repertoire holds 100,000 to 150,000 clones, with 17% as singletons. CDR1 and CDR2 from the germline V gene are SGHTA and FQGNSA. Trimming cost V 1 base and J 1 base, with 11 bases left between them. The CDR3 extends over 15 amino acids. The gene calls are TRBV7-2 and TRBJ2-7; no clear D. The origin of this receptor is a female donor in good health and CMV-seropositive. Material: PBMCs. CDR3 nucleotide sequence: TGTGCCAGCAGCTTAGATTTATTCAGTTCCTACGAGCAGTACTTC. Amino acid sequence: CASSLDLFSSYEQYF. Based on the CDR3 plus reference TRBV7-2 and TRBJ2-7, the full variable domain is GAGVSQSPSNKVTEKGKDVELRCDPISGHTALYWYRQSLGQGLEFLIYFQGNSAPDKSGLPSDRFSAERTGGSVSTLTIQRTQQEDSAVYLCASSLDLFSSYEQYFGPGTRLTVT.